This TCR beta chain was documented in a study of cytotoxic CD8 clonotypes in ibrutinib-treated CLL. At the level of the study: The patient breakdown showed 10 to 12 relapsed/refractory and approximately 14 treatment-naive cases, with some 17 IGHV unmutated.

Generated by immunoSEQ multiplex PCR, the TCRdb table keeps only in-frame clones and is missing some. Counted here are about 160,000 clones, roughly 80% occurring once; the ten biggest clones make up about 4.5%. A note on this clone: Its specificity is not known.

General study results and limits: Baseline values of clonality outstripped age-matched healthy donors and followed circulating CD8+ T-cell counts.

The J segment lost 6 bases and the V segment lost 2 bases, leaving 12 bases of the junction unmatched. The length of the CDR3 is 16 residues. Germline V gives CDR1 LNHDA, CDR2 SQIVND (reference sequence). This chain connects TRBV19 to TRBJ1-2; TRBD1 matches 7 bases. The TCR originated in a human donor with chronic lymphocytic leukemia. Sequenced here: PBMCs, sampled after 24 months of ibrutinib treatment. CDR3 bases: TGTGCCAGTAGTATATGGGAGAGGGGGCGCGGAAATGGCTACACCTTC. It specifies CASSIWERGRGNGYTF.